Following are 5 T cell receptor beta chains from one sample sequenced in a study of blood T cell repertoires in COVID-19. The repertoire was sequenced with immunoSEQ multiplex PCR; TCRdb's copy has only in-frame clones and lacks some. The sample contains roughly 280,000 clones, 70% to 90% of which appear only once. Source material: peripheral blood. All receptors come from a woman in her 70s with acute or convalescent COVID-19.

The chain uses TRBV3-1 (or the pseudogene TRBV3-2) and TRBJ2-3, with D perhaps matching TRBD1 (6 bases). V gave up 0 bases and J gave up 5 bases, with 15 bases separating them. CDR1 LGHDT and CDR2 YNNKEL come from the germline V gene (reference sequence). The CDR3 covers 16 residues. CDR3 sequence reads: CASSQEMGANGDTQYF. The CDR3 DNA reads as TGTGCCAGCAGCCAAGAAATGGGGGCAAATGGAGATACGCAGTATTTT.

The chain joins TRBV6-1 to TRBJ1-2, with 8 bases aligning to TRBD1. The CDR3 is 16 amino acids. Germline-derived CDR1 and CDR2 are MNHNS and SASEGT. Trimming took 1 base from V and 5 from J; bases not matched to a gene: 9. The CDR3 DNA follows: TGTGCCAGCAGTGAAGGGACAGGGTTGAAAGGTTATGGCTACACCTTC. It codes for CASSEGTGLKGYGYTF.

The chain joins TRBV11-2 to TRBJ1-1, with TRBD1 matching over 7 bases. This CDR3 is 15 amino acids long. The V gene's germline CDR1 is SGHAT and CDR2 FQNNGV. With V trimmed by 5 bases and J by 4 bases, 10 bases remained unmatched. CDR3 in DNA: TGTGCCAGCAGCCGTCTCACCCAGGGGGGCACTGAAGCTTTCTTT. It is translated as CASSRLTQGGTEAFF.

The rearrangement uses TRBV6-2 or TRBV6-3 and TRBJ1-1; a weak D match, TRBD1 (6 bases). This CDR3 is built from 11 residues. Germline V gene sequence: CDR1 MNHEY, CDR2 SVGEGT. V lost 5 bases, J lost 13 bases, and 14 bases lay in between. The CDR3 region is CASSTQGRVFF. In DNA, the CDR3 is TGTGCCAGCAGTACCCAGGGGCGTGTTTTCTTT.

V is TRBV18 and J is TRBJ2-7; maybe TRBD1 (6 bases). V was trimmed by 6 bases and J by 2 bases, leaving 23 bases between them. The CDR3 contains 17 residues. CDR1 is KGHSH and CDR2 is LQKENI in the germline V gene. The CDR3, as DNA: TGTGCCAGCTCTAGACAGGCGATGCAGGGTGGTCCCTACGAGCAGTACTTC. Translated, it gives CASSRQAMQGGPYEQYF.